This entry features one TCR beta chain sequence. Antigen unknown. The germline V and J ends were trimmed by 5 bases and 9 bases, with 15 bases remaining between them. Germline V gives CDR1 PRHDT, CDR2 FYEKMQ (reference sequence). This CDR3 has 13 amino acids. The entry originates in a study of long-term antiretroviral therapy in people with HIV. Overall study findings and caveats: The study collected no data on ART adherence, viral resistance or therapy changes. Whichever time point was examined, clones expanded before ART dominated the repertoire. Relative to control repertoires, HIV repertoires exhibited narrower CDR3 length ranges.

This was the immunoSEQ v3.0 assay at survey level. Produced via immunoSEQ multiplex PCR; TCRdb's table is partial and in-frame only. The sample includes tens of thousands of clones, roughly 95% of them seen just once. The specimen comprised unsorted PBMCs, sampled 6 to 6.5 years after starting antiretroviral therapy. The receptor was derived from a man aged 25-40 years with HIV. This sequence joins TRBV13 and TRBJ2-3; D possibly corresponds to TRBD2 (5 bases). CDR3 sequence: CASSLSGRQTQYF. In DNA, the CDR3 is TGTGCCAGCAGCCTCAGCGGAAGGCAAACGCAGTATTTT.